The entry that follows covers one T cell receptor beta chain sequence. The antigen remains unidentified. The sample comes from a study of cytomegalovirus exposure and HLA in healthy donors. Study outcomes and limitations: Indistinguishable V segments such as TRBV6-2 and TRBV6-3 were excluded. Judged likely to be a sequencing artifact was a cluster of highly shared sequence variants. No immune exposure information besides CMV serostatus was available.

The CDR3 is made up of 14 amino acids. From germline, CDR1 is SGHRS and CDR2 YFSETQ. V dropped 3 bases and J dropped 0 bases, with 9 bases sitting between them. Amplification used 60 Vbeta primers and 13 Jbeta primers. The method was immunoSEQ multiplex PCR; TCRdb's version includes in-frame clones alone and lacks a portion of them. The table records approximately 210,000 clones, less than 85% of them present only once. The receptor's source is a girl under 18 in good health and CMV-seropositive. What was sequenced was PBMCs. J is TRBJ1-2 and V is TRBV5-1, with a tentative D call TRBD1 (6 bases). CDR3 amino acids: CASSSRDTNYGYTF. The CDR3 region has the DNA TGCGCCAGCAGCTCCCGGGACACTAACTATGGCTACACCTTC.